A single sample is the source of the 14 T cell receptor beta chains below, sequenced in a study of glioma-infiltrating T cells. Amplification of TCR alpha and beta CDR3 regions from RNA used iRepertoire nested multiplex PCR. TCRdb re-analysed the multiplex PCR reads in MiXCR, keeping a single row per CDR3 protein. The sample gives some 150,000 distinct CDR3 sequences, about 39% of which show up once; roughly a fifth is in the top ten. Sequencing was performed on glioma tissue, nonneoplastic brain tissue, or PBMCs (not recorded which). Every receptor here comes from a human donor with low-grade glioma or glioblastoma, undergoing nonglioma brain surgery, or in good health (not recorded which).

This clonotype was seen more than once but under ten times. The genes are TRBV4-3 and TRBJ2-7, with TRBD1 matching over 10 bases. Trimming at V came to 4 bases and at J to 5 bases, leaving 11 bases not matched to a gene. From germline, CDR1 is LGHNA and CDR2 YSLEER. The length of the CDR3 is 16 residues. The CDR3 DNA is TGCGCCAGCAGCCGCGGTAAGGAGACAGGGGGCCACGAGCAGTACTTC. Protein product: CASSRGKETGGHEQYF.

CDR3 sequence (DNA): TGTGCCATCGCTAGTATCTCCGGGACAGGAGCCTACGAGCAGTACTTC. Translation: CAIASISGTGAYEQYF. The rearrangement joins TRBV7-9 to TRBJ2-7, with TRBD1 matching 8 bases. CDR3 size: 16 residues. Germline loops: CDR1 SEHNR, CDR2 FQNEAQ (reference sequence). V trimming: 10 bases; J trimming: 2 bases; junction bases outside the gene matches: 16.

The chain employs TRBV19 and TRBJ1-1, with TRBD1 matching 7 bases. Looked up from germline, CDR1 is LNHDA and CDR2 is SQIVND (reference sequence). Trimming cost V 3 bases and J 11 bases; bases outside gene matches: 15. There are 15 residues in the CDR3. CDR3 region: CASSMSLGTARRAFF. For the CDR3, the DNA is TGTGCCAGTAGTATGTCCCTCGGGACAGCTCGCCGGGCTTTCTTT.

J is TRBJ2-7 and V is TRBV4-1; D gene unclear. The germline V and J ends were trimmed by 3 bases and 3 bases, with 15 bases remaining between them. Germline V lookup: CDR1 MGHRA, CDR2 YSYEKL. The CDR3 consists of 15 residues. The CDR3 DNA reads TGCGCCAGCAGCCACCCCGCGCTCAAGATCTACGAGCAGTACTTC. It encodes CASSHPALKIYEQYF.

The chain carries TRBV10-3 and TRBJ2-7; the D gene is possibly TRBD2 (6 bases). CDR1 ENHRY and CDR2 SYGVKD come from the germline V gene. V lost 4 bases, J lost 3 bases, and 13 bases lay in between. This CDR3 has 14 amino acids. This CDR3 reads CAISGGGMFYEQYF. Here the CDR3 DNA reads TGTGCCATCAGTGGGGGAGGAATGTTCTACGAGCAGTACTTC.

The chain couples TRBV6-6 to TRBJ1-3; D gene uncertain. This CDR3 contains 18 residues. CDR1 MNHNY and CDR2 SVGAGI come from the germline V gene (reference sequence). Trimming removed 0 bases from V and 0 bases from J, with 15 bases in between. The CDR3 region has the DNA TGTGCCAGCAGTTACTCCCGAATTCGGGAACACTCTGGAAACACCATATATTTT. It codes for CASSYSRIREHSGNTIYF.

The V call is TRBV7-2, the J call TRBJ2-7; 10 positions agree with TRBD2. The CDR3 runs 14 residues. Germline V CDR1 and CDR2: SGHTA, FQGNSA. With 6 bases clipped from V and 2 bases from J, the junction kept 4 bases outside the gene matches. The CDR3 region is CASSTSGTTYEQYF. The CDR3 coding sequence is TGTGCCAGCAGTACTAGCGGGACTACCTACGAGCAGTACTTC.

V gene TRBV6-2 or TRBV6-3 combines with J gene TRBJ2-1; 10 bases are shared with TRBD2. The germline gives CDR1 MNHEY, CDR2 SVGEGT. V was pared by 6 bases and J by 10 bases, with 18 bases of the junction left unmatched. The CDR3 extends over 17 amino acids. The DNA for the CDR3 is TGTGCCAGCAGAAAAATCGCCGGGACTAGCGCCTACTACGAGCAGTTCTTC. Protein product: CASRKIAGTSAYYEQFF.

This clonotype was counted a few times. This chain joins TRBV27 and TRBJ2-5; the match to TRBD2 covers 10 bases. The V segment lost 6 bases and the J segment 5 bases; nucleotides outside the gene matches: 12. Germline values: CDR1 MNHEY, CDR2 SMNVEV (reference sequence). The CDR3 covers 16 residues. CDR3 in amino acids: CASSQGASGSYETQYF. The CDR3 DNA reads TGTGCCAGCAGCCAAGGGGCTAGCGGGAGCTACGAGACCCAGTACTTC.

V and J are TRBV6-1 and TRBJ2-7; D is uncertain. V was shortened by 7 bases and J by 0 bases, with 7 bases between the two germline ends. The CDR3 loop spans 12 amino acids. The germline gives CDR1 MNHNS, CDR2 SASEGT. CDR3 amino acids: CASIRSSYEQYF. The CDR3 region has the DNA TGTGCCAGCATCCGGAGCTCCTACGAGCAGTACTTC.

At least ten counts were recorded for this clonotype. The V gene is TRBV28, the J gene TRBJ1-1; no firm D call. CDR1 MDHEN and CDR2 SYDVKM come from the germline V gene. Trimming stripped 6 bases from V and 0 bases from J, with 11 bases between. The CDR3 totals 14 residues. The CDR3 spells CASSKEILNTEAFF. The CDR3 DNA reads TGTGCCAGCAGCAAGGAAATACTGAACACTGAAGCTTTCTTT.

This clonotype has just a few counts. The rearrangement joins TRBV4-1 to TRBJ1-2, with D uncertain. The germline CDR1 and CDR2 sequences are MGHRA and YSYEKL. V lost 1 base and J lost 2, with 11 bases in between. This CDR3 comprises 15 residues. The chain's CDR3 is CASSQGQATNYGYTF. The CDR3 DNA sequence: TGCGCCAGCAGCCAAGGTCAGGCTACCAACTATGGCTACACCTTC.

The chain has TRBV6-5 and TRBJ2-7; D might be TRBD2 (5 bases). CDR3 length equals 14 residues. CDR1 is MNHEY and CDR2 is SVGAGI in the germline V gene. V lost 4 bases to trimming and J lost 2 bases, with 12 bases between them. The CDR3 DNA is TGTGCCAGCAGTTTGACCGGGGAAGCCTACGAGCAGTACTTC. Translating gives CASSLTGEAYEQYF.

The V and J genes are TRBV27 and TRBJ2-5; D uncertain. Trimming removed 2 bases from V and 3 bases from J, with 13 bases in between. CDR3 length: 15 residues. Germline loops: CDR1 MNHEY, CDR2 SMNVEV (reference sequence). DNA of the CDR3: TGTGCCAGCAGTTTAGTTTTGGGTGGGGAAGAGACCCAGTACTTC. Protein product: CASSLVLGGEETQYF.